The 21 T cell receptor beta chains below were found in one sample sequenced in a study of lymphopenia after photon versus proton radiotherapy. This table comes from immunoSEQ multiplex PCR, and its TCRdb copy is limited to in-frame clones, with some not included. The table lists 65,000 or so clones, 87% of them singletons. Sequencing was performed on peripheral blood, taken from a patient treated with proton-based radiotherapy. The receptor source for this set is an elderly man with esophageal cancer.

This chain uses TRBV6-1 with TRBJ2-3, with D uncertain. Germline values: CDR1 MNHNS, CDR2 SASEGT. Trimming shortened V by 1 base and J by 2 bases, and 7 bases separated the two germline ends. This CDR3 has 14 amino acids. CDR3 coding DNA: TGTGCCAGCAGTGAAGGCAGGATCACAGATACGCAGTATTTT. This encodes CASSEGRITDTQYF.

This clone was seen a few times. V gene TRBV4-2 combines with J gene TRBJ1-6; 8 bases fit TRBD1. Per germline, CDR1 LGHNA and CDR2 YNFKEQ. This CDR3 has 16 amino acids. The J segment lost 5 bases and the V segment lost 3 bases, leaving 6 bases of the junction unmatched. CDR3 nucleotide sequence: TGTGCCAGCAGCCAGGGGACAGGTAACAATAATTCACCCCTCCACTTT. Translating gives CASSQGTGNNNSPLHF.

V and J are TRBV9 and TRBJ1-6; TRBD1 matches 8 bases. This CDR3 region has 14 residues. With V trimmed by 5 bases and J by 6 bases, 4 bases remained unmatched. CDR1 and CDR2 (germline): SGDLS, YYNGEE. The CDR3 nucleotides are TGTGCCAGCAGTGGACAGGGCCTTAATTCACCCCTCCACTTT. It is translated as CASSGQGLNSPLHF.

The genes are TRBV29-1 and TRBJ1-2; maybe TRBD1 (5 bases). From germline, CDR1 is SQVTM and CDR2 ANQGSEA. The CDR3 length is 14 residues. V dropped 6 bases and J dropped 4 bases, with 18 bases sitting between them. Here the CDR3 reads CSVRQKGWGYGYTF. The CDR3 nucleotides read TGCAGCGTAAGACAGAAGGGATGGGGCTATGGCTACACCTTC.

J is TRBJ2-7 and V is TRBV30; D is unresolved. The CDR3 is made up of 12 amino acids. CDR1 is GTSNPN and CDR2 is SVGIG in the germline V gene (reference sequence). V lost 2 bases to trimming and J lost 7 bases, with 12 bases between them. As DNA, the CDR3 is TGTGCCTGGAGTTCCCCAGCTAGTGAGCAGTACTTC. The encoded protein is CAWSSPASEQYF.

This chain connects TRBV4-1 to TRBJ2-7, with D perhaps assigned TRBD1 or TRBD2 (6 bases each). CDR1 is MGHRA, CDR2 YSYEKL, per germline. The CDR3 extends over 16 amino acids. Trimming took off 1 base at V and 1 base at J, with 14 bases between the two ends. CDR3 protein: CASSQGRGSGSYEQYF. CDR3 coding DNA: TGCGCCAGCAGCCAAGGGAGGGGGTCTGGATCCTACGAGCAGTACTTC.

The CDR3 spells CASSPYKGATDTQYF. The CDR3, as DNA: TGTGCCAGCTCACCATATAAGGGGGCGACTGATACGCAGTATTTT. The chain couples TRBV18 to TRBJ2-3; 7 bases fit TRBD1. The CDR3 has 15 amino acids. V was clipped by 2 bases and J by 6 bases; unmatched bases: 8. Looked up from germline, CDR1 is KGHSH and CDR2 is LQKENI.

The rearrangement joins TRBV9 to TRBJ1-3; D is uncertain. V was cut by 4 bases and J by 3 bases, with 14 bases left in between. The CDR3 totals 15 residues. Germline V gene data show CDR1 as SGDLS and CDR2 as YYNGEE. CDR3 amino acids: CASSRKGSFGNTIYF. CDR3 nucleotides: TGTGCCAGCAGCAGAAAAGGATCATTTGGAAACACCATATATTTT.

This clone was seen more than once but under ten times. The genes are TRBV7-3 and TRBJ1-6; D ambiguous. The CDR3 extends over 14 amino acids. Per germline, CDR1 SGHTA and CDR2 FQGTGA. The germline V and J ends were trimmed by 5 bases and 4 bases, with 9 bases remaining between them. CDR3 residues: CASSIDGYNSPLHF. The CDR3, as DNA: TGTGCCAGCAGCATCGACGGTTATAATTCACCCCTCCACTTT.

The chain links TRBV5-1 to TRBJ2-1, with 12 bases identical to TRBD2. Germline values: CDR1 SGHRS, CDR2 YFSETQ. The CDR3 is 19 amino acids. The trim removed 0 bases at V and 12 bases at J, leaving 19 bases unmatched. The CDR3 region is CASSLVGLAGRGYFNSQFF. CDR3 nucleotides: TGCGCCAGCAGCTTGGTAGGACTAGCGGGACGGGGATACTTCAATTCGCAGTTCTTC.

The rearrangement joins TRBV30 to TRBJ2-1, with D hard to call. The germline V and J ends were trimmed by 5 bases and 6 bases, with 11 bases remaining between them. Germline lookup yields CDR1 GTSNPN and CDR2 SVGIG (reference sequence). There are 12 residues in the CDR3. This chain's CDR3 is CAWDPGVNEQFF. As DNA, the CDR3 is TGTGCCTGGGACCCTGGAGTCAATGAGCAGTTCTTC.

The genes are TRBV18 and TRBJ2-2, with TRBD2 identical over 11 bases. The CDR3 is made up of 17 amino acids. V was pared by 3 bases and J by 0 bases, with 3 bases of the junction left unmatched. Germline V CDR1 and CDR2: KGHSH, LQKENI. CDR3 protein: CASSPTSGKTNTGELFF. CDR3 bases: TGTGCCAGCTCACCGACTAGCGGGAAAACGAACACCGGGGAGCTGTTTTTT. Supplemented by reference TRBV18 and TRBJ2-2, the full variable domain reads NAGVMQNPRHLVRRRGQEARLRCSPMKGHSHVYWYRQLPEEGLKFMVYLQKENIIDESGMPKERFSAEFPKEGPSILRIQQVVRGDSAAYFCASSPTSGKTNTGELFFGEGSRLTVL.

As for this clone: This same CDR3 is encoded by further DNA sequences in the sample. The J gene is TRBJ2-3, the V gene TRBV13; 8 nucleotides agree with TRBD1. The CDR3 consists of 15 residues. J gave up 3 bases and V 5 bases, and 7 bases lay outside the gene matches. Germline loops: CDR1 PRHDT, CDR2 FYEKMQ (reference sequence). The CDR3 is CASSTRTGWTDTQYF. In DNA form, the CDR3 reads TGTGCCAGCAGCACTCGGACAGGGTGGACAGATACGCAGTATTTT.

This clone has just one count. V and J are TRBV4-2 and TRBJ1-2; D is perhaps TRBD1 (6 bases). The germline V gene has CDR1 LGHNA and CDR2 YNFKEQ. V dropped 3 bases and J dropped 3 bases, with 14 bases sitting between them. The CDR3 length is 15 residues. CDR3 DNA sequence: TGTGCCAGCAGCCAGGAAACACAGGGATACTATGGCTACACCTTC. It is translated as CASSQETQGYYGYTF.

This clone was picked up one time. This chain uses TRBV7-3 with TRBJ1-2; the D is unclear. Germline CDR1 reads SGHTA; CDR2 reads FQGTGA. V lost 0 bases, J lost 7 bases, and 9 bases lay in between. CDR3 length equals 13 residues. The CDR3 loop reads CASSLTSGVGYTF. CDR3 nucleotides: TGTGCCAGCAGCTTAACTTCGGGAGTTGGCTACACCTTC.

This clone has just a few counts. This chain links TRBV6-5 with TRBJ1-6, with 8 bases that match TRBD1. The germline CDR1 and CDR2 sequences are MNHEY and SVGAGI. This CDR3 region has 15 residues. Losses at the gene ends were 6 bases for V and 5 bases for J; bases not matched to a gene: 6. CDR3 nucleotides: TGTGCCAGCAGCCGCGACAGGGGTGATAATTCACCCCTCCACTTT. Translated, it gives CASSRDRGDNSPLHF.

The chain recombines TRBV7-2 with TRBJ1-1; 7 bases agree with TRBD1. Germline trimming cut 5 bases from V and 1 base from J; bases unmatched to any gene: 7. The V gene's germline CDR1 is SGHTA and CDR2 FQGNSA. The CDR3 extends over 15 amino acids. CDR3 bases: TGTGCCAGCAGCCGGTCCGGGACAGAGAACACTGAAGCTTTCTTT. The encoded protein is CASSRSGTENTEAFF.

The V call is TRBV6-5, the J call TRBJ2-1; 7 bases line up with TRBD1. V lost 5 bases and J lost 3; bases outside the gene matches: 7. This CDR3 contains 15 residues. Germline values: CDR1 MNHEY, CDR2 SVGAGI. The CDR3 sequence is CASSPTGTDYNEQFF. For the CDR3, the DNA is TGTGCCAGCAGTCCCACCGGGACAGACTACAATGAGCAGTTCTTC.

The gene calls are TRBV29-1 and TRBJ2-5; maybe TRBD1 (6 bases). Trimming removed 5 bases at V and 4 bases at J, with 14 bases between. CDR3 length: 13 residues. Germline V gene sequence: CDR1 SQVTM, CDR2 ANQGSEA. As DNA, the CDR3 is TGCAGCGTTCGACAGGCCCTAACAGAGACCCAGTACTTC. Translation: CSVRQALTETQYF.

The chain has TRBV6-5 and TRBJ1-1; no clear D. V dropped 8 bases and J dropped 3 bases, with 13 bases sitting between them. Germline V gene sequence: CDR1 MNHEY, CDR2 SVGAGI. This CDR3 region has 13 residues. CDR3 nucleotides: TGTGCCAGCGCGAGTGTAATTGACACTGAAGCTTTCTTT. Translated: CASASVIDTEAFF.

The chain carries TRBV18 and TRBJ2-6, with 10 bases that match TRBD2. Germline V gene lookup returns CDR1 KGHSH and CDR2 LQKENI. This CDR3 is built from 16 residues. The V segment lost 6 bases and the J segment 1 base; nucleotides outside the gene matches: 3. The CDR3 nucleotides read TGTGCCAGCTCCCTGGGACTAGCGTCTGGGGCCAACGTCCTGACTTTC. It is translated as CASSLGLASGANVLTF.